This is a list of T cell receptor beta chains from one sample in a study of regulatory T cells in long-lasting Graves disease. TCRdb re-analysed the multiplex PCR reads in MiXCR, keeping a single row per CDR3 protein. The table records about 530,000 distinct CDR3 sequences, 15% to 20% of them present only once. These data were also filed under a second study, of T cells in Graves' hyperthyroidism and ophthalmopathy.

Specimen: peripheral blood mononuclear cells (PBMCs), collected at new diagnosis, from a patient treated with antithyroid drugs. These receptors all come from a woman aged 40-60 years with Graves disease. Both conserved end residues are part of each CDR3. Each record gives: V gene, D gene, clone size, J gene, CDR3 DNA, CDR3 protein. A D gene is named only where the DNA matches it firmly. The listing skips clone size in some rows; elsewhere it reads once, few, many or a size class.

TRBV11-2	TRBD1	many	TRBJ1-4	TGTGCCAGCAGCTCCGGACAGGGTGCAACTAATGAAAAACTGTTTTTT	CASSSGQGATNEKLFF
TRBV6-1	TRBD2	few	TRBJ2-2	TGTGCCAGCACCCATCGGGGGGGGGGAACCGGGGAGCTGTTTTTT	CASTHRGGGTGELFF
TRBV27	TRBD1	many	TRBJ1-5	TGTGCCAGCGGCGGGACAGGGAGGCCCCAGCCCCAGCATTTT	CASGGTGRPQPQHF
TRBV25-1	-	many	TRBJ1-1	TGTGCCAGCAGTGAATCGAAGGGGCTGAACACTGAAGCTTTCTTT	CASSESKGLNTEAFF
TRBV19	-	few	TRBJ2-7	TGTGCCAGTAGTGTTGGGCCCGCCTACGAGCAGTACTTC	CASSVGPAYEQYF
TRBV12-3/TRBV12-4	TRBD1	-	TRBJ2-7	TGTGCCAGCAGTTATGGGGCCGGTCTGGACAGGACCTACGAGCAGTACTTC	CASSYGAGLDRTYEQYF
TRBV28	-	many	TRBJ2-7	TGTGCCACCCTAAGGGGGACCTACGAGCAGTACTTC	CATLRGTYEQYF
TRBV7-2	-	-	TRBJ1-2	TGTGCCAGCAGCTCTTTTACAGGTAGAAGGGGCTACACCTTC	CASSSFTGRRGYTF
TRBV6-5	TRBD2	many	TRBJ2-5	TGTGCCAGCAGTTACTCCATCTCTAGCGGGGGACAAGAGACCCAGTACTTC	CASSYSISSGGQETQYF
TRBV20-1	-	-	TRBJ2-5	TGCAGTGCTAGACTAGTGGGAGTCCTGGGGGAGACCCAGTACTTC	CSARLVGVLGETQYF
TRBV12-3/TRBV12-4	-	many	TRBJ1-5	TGTGCTAGCTCCGCAGGGGCCAATCAGCCCCAGCATTTT	CASSAGANQPQHF
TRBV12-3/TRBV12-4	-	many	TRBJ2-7	TGTGCCAGCAGTTTTCAGATGCACGAGCAGTACTTC	CASSFQMHEQYF
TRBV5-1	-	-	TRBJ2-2	TGCGCCAGCAGCGGGGGCCAGGACAGCACCGGGGAGCTGTTTTTT	CASSGGQDSTGELFF
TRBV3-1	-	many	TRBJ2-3	TGTGCCAGCAGCCAAAACCCTTCGGGGGCGACGCAGTATTTT	CASSQNPSGATQYF
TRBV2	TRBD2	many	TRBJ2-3	TGTGCCAGCATTGCGCGGGGGGGATATACGCAGTATTTT	CASIARGGYTQYF
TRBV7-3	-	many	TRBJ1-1	TGTGCCAGCAGCCTCACGGGGAGGGCGACTAAAGCTTTCTTT	CASSLTGRATKAFF
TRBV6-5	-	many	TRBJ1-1	TGTGCCAGCAGTTACTTGGCGGAGAACACTGAAGCTTTCTTT	CASSYLAENTEAFF
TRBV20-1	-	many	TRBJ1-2	TGCAGTGCTAGAGGGGCACCACCTAACTATGGCTACACCTTC	CSARGAPPNYGYTF
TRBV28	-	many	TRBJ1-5	TGTGCCAGCAGTTTACGCGACAGGACCAATCAGCCCCAGCATTTT	CASSLRDRTNQPQHF
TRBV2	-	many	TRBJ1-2	TGTGCCAGCAGCGACCGGGGTTTGGTCGGTGGCTACACCTTC	CASSDRGLVGGYTF
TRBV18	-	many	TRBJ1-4	TGTGCCAGCTCACCTTACGGGGCGGGTGAAAAACTGTTTTTT	CASSPYGAGEKLFF
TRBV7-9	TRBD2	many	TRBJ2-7	TGTGCCAGCAGCGGCAGCGGGAACGAGCAGTACTTC	CASSGSGNEQYF
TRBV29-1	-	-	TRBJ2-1	TGCAGCGCAGCAGGTGCCCATAACGACAATGAGCAGTTCTTC	CSAAGAHNDNEQFF
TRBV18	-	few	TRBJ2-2	TGTGCCAGCTCACCACCGGGCCGCGAGATCTCGAGGGAGCTGTTTTTT	CASSPPGREISRELFF
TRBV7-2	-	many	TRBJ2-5	TGTGCCAGCAGCGTACAGGTGTTAGAGACCCAGTACTTC	CASSVQVLETQYF
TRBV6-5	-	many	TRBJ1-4	TGTGCCAGCAGTTACAGTGCAACTAATGAAAAACTGTTTTTT	CASSYSATNEKLFF
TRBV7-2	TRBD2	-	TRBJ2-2	TGTGCCAGCAGCTTATTTAGGGCGGGGGGCACCGGGGAGCTGTTTTTT	CASSLFRAGGTGELFF
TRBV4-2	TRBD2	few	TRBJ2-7	TGTGCCAGCAGCCAAGAGGGGACTAGCGGGGGTGCCGAGCAGTACTTC	CASSQEGTSGGAEQYF
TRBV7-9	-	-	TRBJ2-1	TGTGCCAGCAGTCGGCGGGGAGTCGCCAACAATGAGCAGTTCTTC	CASSRRGVANNEQFF
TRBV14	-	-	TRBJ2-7	TGTGCCAGCAGCCACCGGCTAGGTTCCTACGAGCAGTACTTC	CASSHRLGSYEQYF
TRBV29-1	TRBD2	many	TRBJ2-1	TGCAGCGTCAGCCACGGGGGGTCTACCTACAATGAGCAGTTCTTC	CSVSHGGSTYNEQFF
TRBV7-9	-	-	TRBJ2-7	TGTGCCAGCAGCTTAGGGGCCAGGGGGGTAAGCTCCTACGAGCAGTACTTC	CASSLGARGVSSYEQYF
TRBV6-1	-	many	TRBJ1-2	TGTGCCAGCAGTGAACGGATTAACTATGGCTACACCTTC	CASSERINYGYTF
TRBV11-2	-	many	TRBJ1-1	TGTGCCAGCAGCCAAGGTGGGGACGAAGCTTTCTTT	CASSQGGDEAFF
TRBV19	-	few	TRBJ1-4	TGTGCCAGTAGTACGGGCCACACGGGTGAAAAACTGTTCTTT	CASSTGHTGEKLFF
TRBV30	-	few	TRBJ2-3	TGTGCCTGGAGTGGGGGACGGAGCGCCTCAGATACGCAGTATTTT	CAWSGGRSASDTQYF
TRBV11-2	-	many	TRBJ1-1	TGTGCCAGCAGCTTTGGGAGGGTTCAGACTGAAGCTTTCTTT	CASSFGRVQTEAFF
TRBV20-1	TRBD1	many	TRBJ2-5	TGCAGTGCTAGGATGGGACAGGGAAGAGCCTTAGAGACCCAGTACTTC	CSARMGQGRALETQYF